This T cell receptor beta chain was identified during a study of blood T cell repertoires in COVID-19. Profiling relied on immunoSEQ multiplex PCR, and the TCRdb table lists in-frame clones only, not all of them. Counted here are roughly 350,000 clones, about 90% occurring once; the ten biggest clones make up roughly 3.3%. The origin of this receptor is a woman younger than 30 who had recovered from COVID-19. Input material: peripheral blood.

The CDR3 DNA reads as TGTGCCAGCAGTTGGGACACCTCCTCCGGGGTAGCGGGCACCGGGGAGCTGTTTTTT. This gives the protein CASSWDTSSGVAGTGELFF. The chain recombines TRBV6-2 or TRBV6-3 with TRBJ2-2; possibly TRBD2 for D (7 bases). Trimming took 4 bases from V and 4 from J, leaving 25 bases between them. The CDR3 runs to 19 residues. Looked up from germline, CDR1 is MNHEY and CDR2 is SVGEGT.